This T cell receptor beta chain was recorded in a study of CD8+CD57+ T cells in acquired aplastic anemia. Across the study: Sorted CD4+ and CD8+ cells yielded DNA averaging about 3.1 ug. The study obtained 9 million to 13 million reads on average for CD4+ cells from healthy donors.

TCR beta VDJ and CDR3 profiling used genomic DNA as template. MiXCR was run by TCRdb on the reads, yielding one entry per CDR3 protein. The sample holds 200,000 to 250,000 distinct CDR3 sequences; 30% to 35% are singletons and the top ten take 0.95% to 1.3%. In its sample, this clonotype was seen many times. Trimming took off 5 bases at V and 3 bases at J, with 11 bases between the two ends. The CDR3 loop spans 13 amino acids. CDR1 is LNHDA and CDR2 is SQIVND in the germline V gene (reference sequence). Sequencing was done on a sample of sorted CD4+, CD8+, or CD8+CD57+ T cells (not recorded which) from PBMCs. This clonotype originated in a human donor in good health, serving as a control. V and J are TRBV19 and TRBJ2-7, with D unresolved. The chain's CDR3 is CASSLKGGYEQYF. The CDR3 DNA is TGTGCCAGTAGTCTCAAAGGTGGCTACGAGCAGTACTTC.